This is a list of T cell receptor beta chains from one sample in a study of cytomegalovirus exposure and HLA in healthy donors. TCRdb's table, derived via immunoSEQ multiplex PCR, lists solely in-frame clones and lacks some. Of more than 100,000 clones listed, about 80% were seen once; the top ten hold approximately 2.5%. Sequenced sample: PBMCs. The receptors here all came from a woman aged 40 to 55 in good health and CMV-seropositive. Both conserved end residues are trimmed from each CDR3. A D gene is named only where the DNA matches it firmly.

D gene | J gene | V gene | CDR3 protein
. | TRBJ1-5 | TRBV19 | ASNRGGRTYSNQPQH
. | TRBJ2-7 | TRBV4-2 | ASSQGRSSYEQY
. | TRBJ1-2 | TRBV10-3 | AISEYGTVASGYT
. | TRBJ1-1 | TRBV6-5 | ASSPVREGTEAF
TRBD1 | TRBJ1-1 | TRBV28 | ASNQLQGATEAF
TRBD2 | TRBJ2-3 | TRBV19 | ASSSPSGGSTDTQY
TRBD2 | TRBJ2-2 | TRBV7-3 | ASSPGTSRTGELF
. | TRBJ2-7 | TRBV19 | ASSRETGSYEQY
. | TRBJ1-4 | TRBV5-1 | ASSNSGALGEKLF
TRBD1 | TRBJ2-5 | TRBV2 | ASSRTGTAGTQY
. | TRBJ2-7 | TRBV2 | ASTRGAYEQY
. | TRBJ1-5 | TRBV4-1 | ASSQVPGAGNQPQH
. | TRBJ1-1 | TRBV18 | ASSPRESPTNTEAF
TRBD1 | TRBJ2-1 | TRBV5-1 | ASTLQGSYNEQF
TRBD2 | TRBJ2-7 | TRBV13 | ASSGSGRGGREQY
TRBD2 | TRBJ2-2 | TRBV5-4 | ASSRPSGDTGELF
. | TRBJ1-2 | TRBV25-1 | ASSAYIHPGYT
TRBD1 | TRBJ1-2 | TRBV7-6 | ASTPTGTNDGYT
. | TRBJ2-3 | TRBV7-3 | ASSLPGGGVDTQY
. | TRBJ2-5 | TRBV5-1 | ASSLNAGGETQY
TRBD2 | TRBJ2-1 | TRBV6-5 | ASRTSGRAYNEQF
. | TRBJ1-1 | TRBV6-4 | ASSSEGRGTEAF
TRBD1 | TRBJ1-5 | TRBV6-1 | ASGQGYSNQPQH
TRBD1 | TRBJ1-2 | TRBV10-3 | AISPRTGQSNYGYT
TRBD1 | TRBJ2-5 | TRBV5-1 | ASSLGDRLLQETQY
. | TRBJ2-3 | TRBV7-8 | ASSLGDRTDTQY
TRBD1 | TRBJ2-3 | TRBV5-1 | ASSFTGQGGTSTDTQY
. | TRBJ2-2 | TRBV9 | ASSAGPANTGELF
TRBD1 | TRBJ1-2 | TRBV9 | ASSKGQGAYGYT
TRBD1 | TRBJ2-7 | TRBV9 | ASSVDRGSYEQY
TRBD2 | TRBJ2-1 | TRBV4-1 | ASSPRKRENGNEQF
TRBD2 | TRBJ2-1 | TRBV29-1 | SVEEVAGGPGEQF
. | TRBJ2-7 | TRBV10-1 | ASSEKASPLYEQY
. | TRBJ2-2 | TRBV7-9 | ASSLAVPDSFANTGELF
. | TRBJ2-2 | TRBV9 | ASSVAQGSTGGELF
TRBD1 | TRBJ2-7 | TRBV12-5 | ASGLGTGLYEQY
. | TRBJ1-6 | TRBV21-1 | ASSKSKTGNYNSPLH
TRBD2 | TRBJ2-3 | TRBV6-1 | ASSVASGATDTQY
. | TRBJ2-2 | TRBV12-5 | ASGSGNTGELF
. | TRBJ1-5 | TRBV15 | ATSRDHWEDSKSNRPQH
. | TRBJ2-5 | TRBV5-1 | ASSPGSGETQY
TRBD1 | TRBJ1-5 | TRBV2 | ASSASGQMNQPQH
. | TRBJ2-5 | TRBV7-3 | ASKRAVASETQY
. | TRBJ1-1 | TRBV7-2 | ASSLEGAGHTEAF
. | TRBJ1-2 | TRBV13 | ASSSQAETDLYGYT
. | TRBJ2-7 | TRBV11-2 | ASSLVAGFDEQY
TRBD1 | TRBJ2-2 | TRBV7-2 | ASSPNTGGNTGELF
TRBD1 | TRBJ1-1 | TRBV5-1 | ASSLEPGGNTEAF
. | TRBJ1-2 | TRBV30 | AWRPEKIYYGYT
TRBD2 | TRBJ2-5 | TRBV4-3 | ASSQEGASGRAMETQY